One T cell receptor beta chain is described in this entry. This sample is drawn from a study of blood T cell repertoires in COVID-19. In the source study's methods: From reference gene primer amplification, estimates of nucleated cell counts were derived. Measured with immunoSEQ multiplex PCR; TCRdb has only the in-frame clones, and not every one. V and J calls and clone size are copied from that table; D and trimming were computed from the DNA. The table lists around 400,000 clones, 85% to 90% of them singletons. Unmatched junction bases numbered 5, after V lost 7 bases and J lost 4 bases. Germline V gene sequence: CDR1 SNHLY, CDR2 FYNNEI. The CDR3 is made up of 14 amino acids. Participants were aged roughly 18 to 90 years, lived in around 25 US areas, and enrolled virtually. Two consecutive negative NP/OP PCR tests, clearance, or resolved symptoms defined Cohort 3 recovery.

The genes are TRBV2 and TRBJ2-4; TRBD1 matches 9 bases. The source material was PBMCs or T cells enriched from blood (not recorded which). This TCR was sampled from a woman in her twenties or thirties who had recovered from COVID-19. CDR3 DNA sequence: TGTGCCAGCAATCCGGGACAGGGAAAAAACATTCAGTACTTC. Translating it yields CASNPGQGKNIQYF.